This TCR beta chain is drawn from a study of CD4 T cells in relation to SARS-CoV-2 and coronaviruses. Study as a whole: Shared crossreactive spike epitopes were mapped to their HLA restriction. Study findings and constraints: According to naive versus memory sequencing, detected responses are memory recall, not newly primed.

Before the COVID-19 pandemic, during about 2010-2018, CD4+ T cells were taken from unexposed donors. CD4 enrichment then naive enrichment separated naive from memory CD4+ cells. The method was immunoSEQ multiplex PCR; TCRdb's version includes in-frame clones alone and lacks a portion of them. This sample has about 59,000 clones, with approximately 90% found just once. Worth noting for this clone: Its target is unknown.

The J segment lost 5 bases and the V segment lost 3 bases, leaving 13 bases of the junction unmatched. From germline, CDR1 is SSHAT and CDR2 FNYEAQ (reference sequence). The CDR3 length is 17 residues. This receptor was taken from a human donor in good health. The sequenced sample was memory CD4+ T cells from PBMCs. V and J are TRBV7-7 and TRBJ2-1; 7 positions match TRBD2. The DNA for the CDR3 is TGTGCCAGCAGCTTTGACCCCGCGGGAGTGAGTAACAATGAGCAGTTCTTC. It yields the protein CASSFDPAGVSNNEQFF.